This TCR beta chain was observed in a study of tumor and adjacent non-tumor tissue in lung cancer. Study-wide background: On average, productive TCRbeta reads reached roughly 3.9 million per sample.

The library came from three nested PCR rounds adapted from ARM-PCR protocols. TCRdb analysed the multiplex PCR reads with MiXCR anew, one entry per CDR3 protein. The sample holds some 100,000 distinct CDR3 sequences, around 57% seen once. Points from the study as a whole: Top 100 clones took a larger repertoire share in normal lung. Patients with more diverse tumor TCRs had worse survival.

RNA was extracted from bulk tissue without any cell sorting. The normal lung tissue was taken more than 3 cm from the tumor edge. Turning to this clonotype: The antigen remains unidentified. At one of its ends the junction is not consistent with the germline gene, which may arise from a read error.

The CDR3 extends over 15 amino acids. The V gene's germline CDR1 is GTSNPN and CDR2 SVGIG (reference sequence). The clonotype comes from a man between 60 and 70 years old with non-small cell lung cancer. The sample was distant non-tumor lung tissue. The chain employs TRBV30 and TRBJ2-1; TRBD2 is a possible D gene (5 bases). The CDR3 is CAWSYSGLGDNEQSF. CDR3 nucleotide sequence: TGTGCCTGGAGCTATTCCGGACTCGGTGACAATGAGCAGTCCTTC. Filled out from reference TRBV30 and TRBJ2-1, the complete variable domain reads SQTIHQWPATLVQPVGSPLSLECTVEGTSNPNLYWYRQAAGRGLQLLFYSVGIGQISSEVPQNLSASRPQDRQFILSSKKLLLSDSGFYLCAWSYSGLGDNEQSFGPGTRLTVL.